This TCR beta chain was identified during a study of blood T cell repertoires in COVID-19. Study in general: All recovered Cohort 3 donors got two negative PCRs, got clearance, or saw symptom resolution. The study drew acute and convalescent COVID-19 samples from the United States, Italy and Spain.

As handled by the study authors: Amplification of reference gene primers was used by the study to estimate nucleated cell counts. Some clones are missing from TCRdb's copy, which holds only in-frame ones; the method was immunoSEQ multiplex PCR. V and J calls and clone size are given by that table; D and trimming were obtained from the DNA. Among roughly 200,000 clones listed, about nine tenths were seen once. Donors were grouped by their self-reported clinical history. Germline V lookup: CDR1 SGHAT, CDR2 FQNNGV. The CDR3 spans 14 residues. Trimming pared 0 bases from V and 6 bases from J, leaving 9 bases between.

This clonotype originated in a man aged 25-40 years in a cohort exposed to, infected with or recovered from COVID-19 (not recorded which). The sequencing sample was made of PBMCs or T cells enriched from blood (not recorded which). This chain connects TRBV11-2 to TRBJ2-1; D is unclear. The CDR3, as DNA: TGTGCCAGCAGCTTAGATCCCGCCGGCAATGAGCAGTTCTTC. Its translation is CASSLDPAGNEQFF.